This T cell receptor (beta chain) was captured by sequencing in a study of cytomegalovirus exposure and HLA in healthy donors. On this clone: Antigen specificity is unknown.

The donors were part of the validation cohort, which consisted of approximately 110 subjects and was separate from the first cohort of hundreds of subjects. Germline CDR1 SGDLS, CDR2 YYNGEE. The CDR3 spans 13 residues. The V end was cut by 2 bases, the J end by 4 bases, with 9 bases between. Overall study results and limits: In vitro experiments confirmed that a few CMV-associated chains were specific for CMV antigens. There were some 150 TCR beta chains listed as cytomegalovirus-associated. In the roughly 130 validation repertoires, a later analysis found that first-cohort TCR clusters tended to co-occur.

The assay was immunoSEQ multiplex PCR, and TCRdb's table has in-frame clones only and misses some. The profile shows under 75,000 clones, around 96% of them singletons. The chain employs TRBV9 and TRBJ1-2; TRBD1 is a possible D gene (5 bases). Sequencing input: PBMCs. The TCR comes from a young woman in good health and CMV-seronegative. CDR3 DNA sequence: TGTGCCAGCAGCGTTGGCAGGGCCTATGGCTACACCTTC. As protein: CASSVGRAYGYTF.